This T cell receptor (beta chain) was sequenced for a study of T cells after yellow fever vaccination. Study-wide background: Fractions with few cells were prepared using SMART-Seq v4 Ultra Low Input. Study-level points and caveats: Reappearance after the booster was observed for most primary-vaccination clones (roughly 97% CD4, about 91% CD8). Though weaker, the secondary response peaked faster, on day 5 versus 15.

A single record per CDR3 protein comes from TCRdb applying MiXCR to the 5' RACE reads. The sample lists about 110,000 distinct CDR3 sequences; approximately 8.4% were seen once. For this clonotype: Its matching antigen is unknown.

Germline V gene data show CDR1 as MNHNS and CDR2 as SASEGT. Trimming at V came to 6 bases and at J to 4 bases, leaving 18 bases not matched to a gene. The CDR3 has 18 residues. The sequence was collected from a man aged 30 to 39 who received the YFV17D yellow fever vaccine. This chain connects TRBV6-1 to TRBJ2-5; 9 nucleotides line up with TRBD2. This specimen consisted of CD8+ T cells sorted from PBMCs, obtained 45 days after the yellow fever booster vaccination. CDR3 in amino acids: CASRGVVAGVQTRETQYF. CDR3 nucleotide sequence: TGTGCCAGCAGGGGGGTGGTAGCGGGAGTCCAAACCCGAGAGACCCAGTACTTC.